The 15 T cell receptor beta chains below all came from one sample that was sequenced in a study of cytomegalovirus exposure and HLA in healthy donors. With 60 Vbeta and 13 Jbeta primers, the PCR was carried out. Data came from immunoSEQ multiplex PCR; TCRdb stores just in-frame clones and leaves some out. With approximately 200,000 clones in the sample, the ten largest clones hold 0.7% to 0.8%. Sequenced input: PBMCs. Receptors were obtained from a boy between 10 and 17 years old in good health and CMV-seronegative.

This sequence joins TRBV11-3 and TRBJ1-1, with 7 positions matching TRBD1. The trim removed 3 bases at V and 4 bases at J, leaving 2 bases unmatched. This CDR3 comprises 13 residues. Germline values: CDR1 SGHNT, CDR2 YENEEA. CDR3 residues: CASSLDRFTEAFF. CDR3 bases: TGTGCCAGCAGCTTGGACAGGTTCACTGAAGCTTTCTTT.

The V call is TRBV6-5, the J call TRBJ2-7; 8 nucleotides align to TRBD1. The CDR3 length is 15 residues. The V gene end was trimmed by 0 bases and the J gene end by 3 bases; junction bases not matched to a gene: 4. Per the germline V gene, CDR1 is MNHEY and CDR2 is SVGAGI. The CDR3 bases are TGTGCCAGCAGTTACTCGGCAGGGGGCATCTACGAGCAGTACTTC. Protein product: CASSYSAGGIYEQYF.

V and J are TRBV18 and TRBJ1-1; 9 nucleotides line up with TRBD1. Germline V gene sequence: CDR1 KGHSH, CDR2 LQKENI. The CDR3 is 16 residues long. The ends lost 4 bases at V and 5 bases at J; junction bases unmatched: 11. CDR3 residues: CASSRTEGTGLTEAFF. As DNA, the CDR3 is TGTGCCAGCTCACGTACTGAAGGGACAGGGTTAACTGAAGCTTTCTTT.

This rearrangement joins TRBV30 to TRBJ1-2; D not certain. The V end was cut by 0 bases, the J end by 7 bases, with 9 bases between. Germline-derived CDR1 and CDR2 are GTSNPN and SVGIG (reference sequence). CDR3 length equals 12 residues. CDR3 nucleotide sequence: TGTGCCTGGAGTGTATCGGTTGGTGGCTACACCTTC. It translates to CAWSVSVGGYTF.

The chain is built from TRBV13 and TRBJ1-3; unclear D gene. This CDR3 has 12 amino acids. Trimming removed 1 base from V and 9 bases from J, with 7 bases in between. Per germline, CDR1 PRHDT and CDR2 FYEKMQ (reference sequence). The CDR3 coding sequence is TGTGCCAGCAGCTTAGATCGGGGCACCATATATTTT. Its protein product is CASSLDRGTIYF.

The gene calls are TRBV5-1 and TRBJ2-5; 7 nucleotides line up with TRBD1. Germline CDR1 SGHRS, CDR2 YFSETQ. CDR3 size: 14 residues. Germline trimming cut 3 bases from V and 5 bases from J; bases unmatched to any gene: 7. CDR3 sequence reads: CASSSDRRRETQYF. In nucleotides, the CDR3 is TGCGCCAGCAGCTCGGACAGGAGGAGGGAGACCCAGTACTTC.

Notes on this clone: Its ends do not fully match the called genes, so a read error is possible. The chain is built from TRBV6-5 and TRBJ1-2; D is undetermined. Germline loops: CDR1 MNHEY, CDR2 SVGAGI. This CDR3 has 14 residues. Here the CDR3 DNA reads TGTGCCAACAGTTACTCCGGGTCGGGCTATGGCTACACCTTC. Protein sequence: CANSYSGSGYGYTF.

The J gene is TRBJ1-2, the V gene TRBV30; D gene unclear. CDR3 length equals 10 residues. Germline V gene lookup returns CDR1 GTSNPN and CDR2 SVGIG (reference sequence). Trimming removed 4 bases at V and 11 bases at J, with 11 bases between. Here the CDR3 reads CAWKEELYTF. DNA of the CDR3: TGTGCCTGGAAAGAGGAGCTTTACACCTTC.

The rearrangement joins TRBV30 to TRBJ2-5, with a weak D call TRBD2 (6 bases). The CDR3 has 13 amino acids. The germline CDR1 and CDR2 sequences are GTSNPN and SVGIG (reference sequence). Trimming took 4 bases from V and 5 from J, leaving 14 bases between them. The CDR3 reads CAWTRGGVETQYF. The CDR3 coding sequence is TGTGCCTGGACCCGAGGAGGGGTCGAGACCCAGTACTTC.

The chain links TRBV7-2 to TRBJ1-1; D may be TRBD1 (6 bases). V was cut by 3 bases and J by 0 bases, with 23 bases left in between. Germline V gives CDR1 SGHTA, CDR2 FQGNSA. CDR3 length: 19 amino acids. This CDR3 reads CASSFGGGWTAPMNTEAFF. Written as DNA, the CDR3 is TGTGCCAGCAGCTTTGGCGGGGGCTGGACGGCCCCCATGAACACTGAAGCTTTCTTT. The full variable domain, completed using reference TRBV7-2 and TRBJ1-1, is GAGVSQSPSNKVTEKGKDVELRCDPISGHTALYWYRQSLGQGLEFLIYFQGNSAPDKSGLPSDRFSAERTGGSVSTLTIQRTQQEDSAVYLCASSFGGGWTAPMNTEAFFGQGTRLTVV.

The chain carries TRBV30 and TRBJ1-2, with 10 nucleotides matching TRBD1. From germline, CDR1 is GTSNPN and CDR2 SVGIG (reference sequence). Germline trimming cut 2 bases from V and 4 bases from J; bases unmatched to any gene: 10. This CDR3 contains 16 residues. CDR3 amino acids: CAWSPGTGAVAYGYTF. The CDR3 region has the DNA TGTGCCTGGAGTCCCGGGACAGGGGCGGTAGCCTATGGCTACACCTTC.

The CDR3 here is CATSTTGGANTGELFF. CDR3 sequence (DNA): TGTGCCACCAGCACGACAGGGGGAGCGAACACCGGGGAGCTGTTTTTT. The rearrangement uses TRBV15 and TRBJ2-2, with 9 bases fitting TRBD1. The germline CDR1 and CDR2 sequences are LNHNV and YYDKDF (reference sequence). The CDR3 consists of 16 residues. V lost 4 bases and J lost 0; bases outside the gene matches: 3.

The chain combines TRBV18 with TRBJ2-7; TRBD2 agrees at 10 bases. Germline-derived CDR1 and CDR2 are KGHSH and LQKENI. This CDR3 comprises 16 residues. V gave up 3 bases and J gave up 2 bases; unmatched junction bases: 7. CDR3 nucleotide sequence: TGTGCCAGCTCACCTCTAGGACTAGCGGTGGCCTACGAGCAGTACTTC. Its protein product is CASSPLGLAVAYEQYF. Supplemented by reference TRBV18 and TRBJ2-7, the full variable domain reads NAGVMQNPRHLVRRRGQEARLRCSPMKGHSHVYWYRQLPEEGLKFMVYLQKENIIDESGMPKERFSAEFPKEGPSILRIQQVVRGDSAAYFCASSPLGLAVAYEQYFGPGTRLTVT.

The rearrangement links TRBV5-1 to TRBJ1-4; 8 bases fit TRBD1. The junction had 6 bases not matched to a gene; V was cut back by 0 bases and J by 5 bases. The germline V gene encodes CDR1 SGHRS and CDR2 YFSETQ. CDR3 length: 16 amino acids. The CDR3 DNA is TGCGCCAGCAGCTTGGGTTACAGGGGGACAAATGAAAAACTGTTTTTT. This translates into CASSLGYRGTNEKLFF.

In DNA, the CDR3 is TGCGCCAGCAGCCAAAGGGGCGATTTCGCCGAGCAGTACTTC. It specifies CASSQRGDFAEQYF. The chain combines TRBV4-1 with TRBJ2-7; TRBD1 is a possible D gene (5 bases). The V and J ends lost 2 bases and 6 bases respectively, with 14 bases between them. This CDR3 has 14 residues. Germline CDR1 reads MGHRA; CDR2 reads YSYEKL.